A selection of T cell receptor beta chains follows, all from one sample in a study of blood T cell repertoires in COVID-19. Here immunoSEQ multiplex PCR was the method, and the copy in TCRdb shows in-frame clones only, minus some. Among about 180,000 clones listed, roughly 87% were seen once. The sequenced sample was peripheral blood. Source of these receptors: a woman in her sixties or seventies with COVID-19, enrolled during active disease. Each CDR3 is given with its conserved first and last residue. The order of the fields is CDR3 DNA, CDR3 protein, clone size, J gene, D gene, V gene. A D gene is named only where the DNA matches it firmly. Rows may omit the clone size; those that give it use once, few, many or a size class.

TGTGCCAGCTCACCCCCTTCGGGGGGGATCACTGAAGCTTTCTTT CASSPPSGGITEAFF NA TRBJ1-1 NA TRBV18
TGCGCCAGCAGCCAAGGCGAACTAGCGGGCCTTCAAGGCTCTAATGAGCAGTTCTTC CASSQGELAGLQGSNEQFF NA TRBJ2-1 TRBD2 TRBV4-3
TGCGCCAGCAGTGAGGCAATAGCGGGAGACAGAGATACGCAGTATTTT CASSEAIAGDRDTQYF once TRBJ2-3 TRBD2 TRBV10-1
TGTGCCAGCAGTTACGTTTCCGGGACAGCCGGAAACACCATATATTTT CASSYVSGTAGNTIYF NA TRBJ1-3 TRBD1 TRBV6-5
TGTGCCATCAGTGAAGTGGGGACTAACACTGAAGCTTTCTTT CAISEVGTNTEAFF NA TRBJ1-1 NA TRBV10-3
TGTGCCTGGAGTCCCCTTTCTAGGTCCCTCCACTTT CAWSPLSRSLHF NA TRBJ1-6 NA TRBV30
TGCGCCAGCGGTCGACTAGCGGAGAACAATGAGCAGTTCTTC CASGRLAENNEQFF NA TRBJ2-1 TRBD2 TRBV5-1
TGTGCCAGCTCACCGGAGCACGGGAAAGGATCACCCCTCCACTTT CASSPEHGKGSPLHF NA TRBJ1-6 NA TRBV18
TGTGCCAGCAGCTCTGGAGGGACTAGCATATACGAGCAGTACTTC CASSSGGTSIYEQYF NA TRBJ2-7 TRBD2 TRBV11-2
TGTGCCAGCAGCGTAGGTTTCCCGGATGAGCAGTTCTTC CASSVGFPDEQFF NA TRBJ2-1 NA TRBV9
TGCAGTGCACACCAAGACTACGAGCAGTACTTC CSAHQDYEQYF NA TRBJ2-7 NA TRBV20-1
TGTGCCAGCAGTCCCGACAGGAACCTCGCCTACGAGCAGTACTTC CASSPDRNLAYEQYF NA TRBJ2-7 NA TRBV7-2
TGTGCCAGCAGCCGACAGGGATCGAACACTGAAGCTTTCTTT CASSRQGSNTEAFF NA TRBJ1-1 TRBD1 TRBV7-9
TGTGCCAGTAGTACCCCAACAGGGCGTCGCATGAACACTGAAGCTTTCTTT CASSTPTGRRMNTEAFF NA TRBJ1-1 NA TRBV19
TGCGCCAGCAGCTTAGTCCAGGGCAACACTGAAGCTTTCTTT CASSLVQGNTEAFF NA TRBJ1-1 NA TRBV5-1
TGTGCCAGTAGTCCTGGGGATATAGCGGGAAGGACCTACAATGAGCAGTTCTTC CASSPGDIAGRTYNEQFF few TRBJ2-1 TRBD2 TRBV19
TGTGCCAGCAGCCCCCCAGGTTTCGCCAACTCTGGAAACACCATATATTTT CASSPPGFANSGNTIYF once TRBJ1-3 NA TRBV7-8
TGTGCCAGCAGTTCATCAGGGGGGGGCTCCTACGAGCAGTACTTC CASSSSGGGSYEQYF NA TRBJ2-7 NA TRBV27
TGTGCCAGCAGTGAAGAGAGGAACAGGCCGGGCGAGCAGTACTTC CASSEERNRPGEQYF once TRBJ2-7 NA TRBV2
TGTGCCAGCAGGAATGGACAGGGGACCTATGGCTACACCTTC CASRNGQGTYGYTF NA TRBJ1-2 TRBD1 TRBV2
TGTGCCAGCAGCTTCCGGGAGGGGGGCTCTGGAAACACCATATATTTT CASSFREGGSGNTIYF NA TRBJ1-3 NA TRBV7-2
TGTGCCACCAGCGATGGGACTAGCAGATCCTACGAGCAGTACTTC CATSDGTSRSYEQYF NA TRBJ2-7 TRBD2 TRBV15
TGTGCCAGCTCTCCCTCGGGGATCCAGGACACTGAAGCTTTCTTT CASSPSGIQDTEAFF once TRBJ1-1 NA TRBV18
TGTGCCAGCAGCGGACAGGCGAGGGGTTCACCCCTCCACTTT CASSGQARGSPLHF NA TRBJ1-6 TRBD1 TRBV27
TGTGCCAGCAGCGCCCCGGGCCAAGAGACCCAGTACTTC CASSAPGQETQYF NA TRBJ2-5 NA TRBV5-4
TGTGCCAGCAGTTCCCCGGGCGGGAGACGAGAGAATGAGCAGTTCTTC CASSSPGGRRENEQFF NA TRBJ2-1 TRBD2 TRBV28
TGCGCCAGCAGCCAAGAAGACAGGGTGTGGGCTGAAGCTTTCTTT CASSQEDRVWAEAFF NA TRBJ1-1 TRBD1 TRBV4-3
TGCGCCAGCAGCCAAGACACACAGAGCAATCAGCCCCAGCATTTT CASSQDTQSNQPQHF NA TRBJ1-5 NA TRBV4-3
TGTGCCAGCAGCCGGGGCGGGAGGGCTCAAGCAGAGACCCAGTACTTC CASSRGGRAQAETQYF NA TRBJ2-5 TRBD2 TRBV27
TGTGCCAGCTCACGCCGGGACAACAATCAGCCCCAGCATTTT CASSRRDNNQPQHF NA TRBJ1-5 NA TRBV18
TGTGCCAGCAGCGTTCAACAGGGGGGAGCTTTCTTT CASSVQQGGAFF NA TRBJ1-1 TRBD1 TRBV12-3/TRBV12-4
TGTGCCAGCAGTCAAAGCGGGGGAGGCACAGATACGCAGTATTTT CASSQSGGGTDTQYF NA TRBJ2-3 TRBD2 TRBV7-2
TGTGCCAGCAGTTACTACGGGACAGGGTCATCTGGGGCCAACGTCCTGACTTTC CASSYYGTGSSGANVLTF NA TRBJ2-6 TRBD1 TRBV6-2/TRBV6-3
TGTGCCAGCAGTCGAAGAGGGGGGGGGAGCAATCAGCCCCAGCATTTT CASSRRGGGSNQPQHF once TRBJ1-5 NA TRBV6-6
TGTGCCAGCCGACCAGGCGGGAGCTCCTACGAGCAGTACTTC CASRPGGSSYEQYF NA TRBJ2-7 TRBD2 TRBV6-5
TGTGCCAGCAGTTACTCTCGACAGGGAAGGACTGAAGCTTTCTTT CASSYSRQGRTEAFF NA TRBJ1-1 TRBD1 TRBV6-5
TGTGCCAGCACTCTCATTGCCCCAGGGGGCCTAATGAACACTGAAGCTTTCTTT CASTLIAPGGLMNTEAFF NA TRBJ1-1 TRBD1 TRBV28
TGCAGCGTTGAAGGACAGACCTATGGCTACACCTTC CSVEGQTYGYTF NA TRBJ1-2 NA TRBV29-1
TGTGCCAGCAGTGACGACAGTCTCGGTAACTATGGCTACACCTTC CASSDDSLGNYGYTF NA TRBJ1-2 NA TRBV25-1
TGTGCCAGCAGGCTACAGGGAGGGGAGGCTGAAGCTTTCTTT CASRLQGGEAEAFF few TRBJ1-1 NA TRBV28
TGTGCCAGCAGCGTAGGGGTGGGCGGGTACAATGAGCAGTTCTTC CASSVGVGGYNEQFF NA TRBJ2-1 NA TRBV9
TGTGCCAGCAGTAGCGGGACAGGGAATCGGTATGGCTACACCTTC CASSSGTGNRYGYTF NA TRBJ1-2 TRBD1 TRBV28
TGTGCCAGCAGCCAACGTGGACAGGGGAACTATGGCTACACCTTC CASSQRGQGNYGYTF NA TRBJ1-2 TRBD1 TRBV5-4